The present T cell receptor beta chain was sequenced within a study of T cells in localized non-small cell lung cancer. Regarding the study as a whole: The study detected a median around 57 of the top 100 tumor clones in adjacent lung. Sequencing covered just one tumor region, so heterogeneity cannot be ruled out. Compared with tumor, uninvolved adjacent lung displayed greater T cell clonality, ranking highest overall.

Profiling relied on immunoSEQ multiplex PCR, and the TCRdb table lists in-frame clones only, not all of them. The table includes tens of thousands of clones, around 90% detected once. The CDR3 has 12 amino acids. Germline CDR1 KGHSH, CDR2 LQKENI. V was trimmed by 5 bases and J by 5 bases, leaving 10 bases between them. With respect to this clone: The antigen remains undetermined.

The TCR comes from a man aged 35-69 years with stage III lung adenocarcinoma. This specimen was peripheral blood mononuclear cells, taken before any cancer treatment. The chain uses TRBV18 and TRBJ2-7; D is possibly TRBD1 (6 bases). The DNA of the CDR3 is TGTGCCAGCTCAGAACAGGGAAACGAGCAGTACTTC. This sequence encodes CASSEQGNEQYF. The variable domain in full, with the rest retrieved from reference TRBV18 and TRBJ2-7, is NAGVMQNPRHLVRRRGQEARLRCSPMKGHSHVYWYRQLPEEGLKFMVYLQKENIIDESGMPKERFSAEFPKEGPSILRIQQVVRGDSAAYFCASSEQGNEQYFGPGTRLTVT.